This T cell receptor (beta chain) is drawn from a study of OX40 agonist ivuxolimab in advanced cancers. The study in broad terms: Ivuxolimab, which targeted the costimulatory receptor OX40 (CD134), was an agonistic, fully human IgG2 monoclonal antibody. Intravenous ivuxolimab was administered to patients every 2 weeks at six dose levels: 0.01, 0.1, 0.3, 1.5, 3 and 10 mg/kg. Of the approximately 54 dose-escalation patients, hepatocellular carcinoma was present in approximately 20, melanoma in roughly 15, renal cell carcinoma in 9 and head and neck cancer in 9. The dose-escalation cohort was around 83% male with a mean age of about 60 years, ranging from roughly 23 to 90. Patients were allowed to have had prior anti-PD-1, anti-PD-L1 or anti-CTLA-4 therapy, and approximately 40% of the dose-escalation patients had been treated with checkpoint inhibitors. Partial responses were achieved by three dose-escalation patients, of whom one had hepatocellular carcinoma and two had cutaneous melanoma. Peripheral TCRbeta sequencing aimed to test whether ivuxolimab altered TCR sequence diversity and caused clonal T-cell expansion. The paper covers the monotherapy dose-escalation part of the phase I ivuxolimab trial, which included N = 52 patients. On the study overall, not on this receptor specifically: In the 0.1-3.0 mg/kg groups, partial responders had among the lowest normalized peripheral clonal expansion, particularly in CD8+ T cells. The antigen specificity of the peripheral T cells that underwent clonal expansion was not determined. After ivuxolimab, CD8+ T cells had more expanded clones than CD4+ T cells on average. At doses from 0.1 to 3.0 mg/kg, clonal expansion was seen in both CD4+ and CD8+ blood T cells between baseline and week 6. Low levels of normalized T-cell clonal expansion were also seen in some patients who did not respond.

Genomic DNA was isolated from the sorted cells so that the TCRbeta CDR3 region could be sequenced. TCRbeta CDR3 regions were sequenced using the immunoSEQ Assay. TCRdb took over this immuneACCESS table, retaining in-frame rearrangements with V and J assigned. Such tables are incomplete; in checked studies, under half of the missing clones stem from an unresolved V gene, and the remainder is unexplained. The sample includes around 35,000 clones, with roughly 84% observed a single time. Of the sample, 15% to 20% falls within the top ten clones. The trial excluded patients who had a history of autoimmune disease or who were on systemic immunosuppression. Peripheral blood for TCR sequencing was drawn from every dose cohort at baseline, at cycle 4 day 1 and at cycle 7 day 1. Samples came from an open-label, multicenter, first-in-human phase I dose-escalation trial of ivuxolimab. Adults with locally advanced or metastatic head and neck squamous cell, hepatocellular, melanoma or renal cell carcinoma were enrolled in the trial. Before TCR sequencing, CD4+ T cells and CD8+ T cells from peripheral blood were sorted into separate populations.

Measured from the cysteine to the phenylalanine, the CDR3 is 13 residues long. The CDR3 DNA has 39 bases and is translated from base 1. Per the germline V gene, SGDLS is the CDR1 and YYNGEE is the CDR2. The junction shows trimming of 4 bases on V and 6 bases on J, plus 13 bases between the germline ends. A note on this clone: This clone's antigen is unknown. No qualities accompany the bases; no much larger clone lies one base away.

The clonotype comes from an adult with an advanced solid tumor such as melanoma, head and neck, liver or kidney cancer. Sequenced here: CD4+ or CD8+ T cells sorted from blood, sampled in a trial of the OX40 agonist ivuxolimab. The chain is encoded by TRBV9 joined to TRBJ2-5; the D gene is not confidently resolved. The CDR3 protein sequence reads: CASSPGPRKTQYF. The DNA is TGTGCCAGCAGCCCCGGGCCCCGGAAGACCCAGTACTTC.